This T cell receptor beta chain was sequenced for a study of T cell clusters in autoimmune cytopenias. Study-wide findings and caveats: Compared with active autoimmune hepatitis patients, healthy donors showed approximately 3.3-fold more exclusive TRB clusters.

The CDR3 sequence is 13 residues long. Germline V lookup: CDR1 LNHDA, CDR2 SQIVND (reference sequence). TRB amplification used around 0.25 ug of peripheral blood genomic DNA. By frequency, this clonotype registers medium-sized. What it binds is not known. TRB was amplified by touch-down multiplex PCR, primer pools A and B combined. TCRdb reprocessed the multiplex PCR reads; each CDR3 protein has one entry and no DNA is given. There are roughly 6,600 distinct CDR3 sequences in the sample, with under 5.5% held by the top ten. These sequences were also reported in another study, on T cell repertoires in aging, cancer and after chemotherapy.

The TCR originated in a human donor in good health. The rearrangement joins TRBV19 to TRBJ1-2. Sequencing was done on a sample of peripheral blood. Here the CDR3 reads CASSMQRQYGYTF.